The clone carrying this TCR beta chain was picked up many times. What it binds is unknown. These data come from a study of Graves' ophthalmopathy and Graves' hyperthyroidism. Overall study findings and caveats: Most expanded thyroid clonotypes above 0.001 frequency also appeared in blood.

RNA transcripts yielded amplified TCR beta CDR3 regions. After a first-round RT-PCR with HTBI primers, a second-round multiplex PCR was run. TCRdb fed the multiplex PCR reads into MiXCR, producing one record per CDR3 protein. Among 350,000 to 400,000 distinct CDR3 sequences listed, about a sixth were seen once. Sample: peripheral blood. The receptor was derived from a woman aged 18-29 years with Graves' ophthalmopathy.

Written as DNA, the CDR3 is TGTGCCAGCAGTTTAAGTGGGACCCGAAATCAGCCCCAGCATTTT. Its protein is CASSLSGTRNQPQHF. This chain uses TRBV28 with TRBJ1-5; D perhaps matches TRBD1 (5 bases). Between the trimmed V and J ends, which lost 2 bases and 4 bases, there was a span of 12 bases. CDR1 and CDR2 from the germline V gene are MDHEN and SYDVKM. There are 15 residues in the CDR3.